These 8 T cell receptor beta chains were all obtained from the same sample, sequenced in a study of control samples from healthy donors and cancer patients. Sequencing was performed with immunoSEQ multiplex PCR; in TCRdb, only in-frame clones are kept and a portion is missing. This table holds 130,000 to 150,000 clones, around 90% found once. The sequencing sample was made of blood. These receptors were taken from a man aged 25-45 years in good health.

The chain links TRBV7-2 to TRBJ2-3; 8 bases fit TRBD1. V dropped 5 bases and J dropped 4; count of bases not matched to a gene: 2. Germline CDR1 and CDR2: SGHTA and FQGNSA. CDR3 length: 13 residues. The CDR3 reads CASSLQGADTQYF. CDR3 nucleotides: TGTGCCAGCAGCCTACAGGGGGCAGATACGCAGTATTTT.

The V call is TRBV6-5, the J call TRBJ1-3; perhaps TRBD1 as D (6 bases). This CDR3 spans 15 amino acids. V lost 6 bases to trimming and J lost 8 bases, with 20 bases between them. The germline gives CDR1 MNHEY, CDR2 SVGAGI. The CDR3 bases are TGTGCCAGCAGGATGGGGGCCGCGGTAAAGGACACCATATATTTT. Translation gives CASRMGAAVKDTIYF.

The gene calls are TRBV6-2 or TRBV6-3 and TRBJ2-3; D might be TRBD2 (5 bases). The CDR3 loop spans 19 amino acids. Germline V gene data show CDR1 as MNHEY and CDR2 as SVGEGT. The germline V and J ends were trimmed by 2 bases and 4 bases, with 25 bases remaining between them. As DNA, the CDR3 is TGTGCCAGCAGTTACCTCGGAAGGTTGTCGGGAACCCTCCCAGATACGCAGTATTTT. Translated: CASSYLGRLSGTLPDTQYF.

J is TRBJ1-1 and V is TRBV2, with D possibly matching TRBD1 (5 bases). Trimming pared 10 bases from V and 1 base from J, leaving 19 bases between. The length of the CDR3 is 15 residues. Germline V gives CDR1 SNHLY, CDR2 FYNNEI. The CDR3 DNA reads TGTGCCAACACCGGGACCCTCAGTGGGAACACTGAAGCTTTCTTT. It is translated as CANTGTLSGNTEAFF.

This chain joins TRBV6-4 and TRBJ2-3; D not certain. Germline V gene sequence: CDR1 MRHNA, CDR2 SNTAGT. V was clipped by 4 bases and J by 0 bases, with 5 bases between them. CDR3 size: 13 residues. The CDR3 nucleotides read TGTGCCAGCAGTGCCGGGAGCACAGATACGCAGTATTTT. Protein sequence: CASSAGSTDTQYF.

The genes are TRBV5-4 and TRBJ1-1; tentatively, D is TRBD1 (5 bases). Between the trimmed V and J ends, which lost 0 bases and 7 bases, there was a span of 16 bases. CDR1 is SGHNT and CDR2 is YYREEE in the germline V gene (reference sequence). This CDR3 contains 15 residues. The CDR3 DNA follows: TGTGCCAGCAGCTTGGATTGGGGCAGGGAGGGTGAAGCTTTCTTT. Amino acid sequence: CASSLDWGREGEAFF.

The chain combines TRBV6-4 with TRBJ1-2; weak D call: TRBD1 (5 bases). V shed 7 bases and J shed 5 bases, with 23 bases lying between them. The CDR3 contains 16 residues. Looked up from germline, CDR1 is MRHNA and CDR2 is SNTAGT. CDR3: CASTWDWALASYGYTF. CDR3 coding DNA: TGTGCCAGCACCTGGGACTGGGCGCTGGCTTCGTATGGCTACACCTTC.

This clone has a handful of counts. The chain carries TRBV28 and TRBJ2-3, with TRBD2 matching over 13 bases. The CDR3 has 15 residues. Germline V lookup: CDR1 MDHEN, CDR2 SYDVKM. The V and J ends lost 8 bases and 6 bases, in that order; junction bases with no gene match: 8. This CDR3 is CASGFGLAGADTQYF. In DNA form, the CDR3 reads TGTGCCAGCGGATTCGGACTAGCGGGAGCCGATACGCAGTATTTT. The variable domain in full, with the rest retrieved from reference TRBV28 and TRBJ2-3, is DVKVTQSSRYLVKRTGEKVFLECVQDMDHENMFWYRQDPGLGLRLIYFSYDVKMKEKGDIPEGYSVSREKKERFSLILESASTNQTSMYLCASGFGLAGADTQYFGPGTRLTVL.